Listed below are T cell receptor beta chains from one sample, sequenced in a study of beta chain features in type 1 diabetes. Only in-frame clones appear in the TCRdb table, and some are missing; sequencing was by immunoSEQ multiplex PCR. The sample yields roughly 300,000 clones, roughly 8% seen once. The sequenced material came from central memory CD4+ T cells from blood. These receptors were taken from a woman aged 18-35 years in good health. Each CDR3 is given with its conserved first and last residue. The D gene is left open where the match is weak. A clone size is listed for some rows: how often the clone was seen (once, few, many), or a class if it is expanded.

V gene: TRBV7-2; clone size: -; D gene: TRBD2; J gene: TRBJ2-7; CDR3 protein: CASSFRLAGWYEQYF; CDR3 DNA: TGTGCCAGCAGCTTCCGTCTAGCGGGATGGTACGAGCAGTACTTC
V gene: TRBV28; clone size: -; D gene: -; J gene: TRBJ2-7; CDR3 protein: CASSPSRLYEQYF; CDR3 DNA: TGTGCCAGTAGTCCTAGCAGGTTGTACGAGCAGTACTTC
V gene: TRBV28; clone size: -; D gene: -; J gene: TRBJ1-5; CDR3 protein: CASSPRRTYSNQPQHF; CDR3 DNA: TGTGCCAGCAGCCCCCGGCGGACGTATAGCAATCAGCCCCAGCATTTT
V gene: TRBV6-5; clone size: -; D gene: TRBD2; J gene: TRBJ2-7; CDR3 protein: CASGTSGEKFNEQYF; CDR3 DNA: TGTGCCAGCGGGACTAGCGGGGAGAAGTTCAACGAGCAGTACTTC
V gene: TRBV6-5; clone size: -; D gene: -; J gene: TRBJ1-5; CDR3 protein: CASSYRGEVGQPQHF; CDR3 DNA: TGTGCCAGCAGTTACAGGGGCGAAGTGGGTCAGCCCCAGCATTTT
V gene: TRBV5-4; clone size: -; D gene: -; J gene: TRBJ1-1; CDR3 protein: CASGTPDGGEAFF; CDR3 DNA: TGTGCCAGCGGAACGCCCGACGGGGGTGAAGCTTTCTTT
V gene: TRBV7-6; clone size: -; D gene: -; J gene: TRBJ2-5; CDR3 protein: CASSKGLQETQYF; CDR3 DNA: TGTGCCAGCAGCAAGGGTCTGCAAGAGACCCAGTACTTC
V gene: TRBV27; clone size: many; D gene: -; J gene: TRBJ2-2; CDR3 protein: CASRDRNTGELFF; CDR3 DNA: TGTGCCAGCAGGGACAGGAACACCGGGGAGCTGTTTTTT
V gene: TRBV11-2; clone size: few; D gene: -; J gene: TRBJ2-1; CDR3 protein: CASSLSFAGEQFF; CDR3 DNA: TGTGCCAGCAGCTTAAGTTTTGCGGGTGAGCAGTTCTTC
V gene: TRBV5-6; clone size: -; D gene: TRBD1; J gene: TRBJ1-5; CDR3 protein: CASSLRGQGLIQPQHF; CDR3 DNA: TGTGCCAGCAGCTTGAGGGGACAGGGGTTAATTCAGCCCCAGCATTTT
V gene: TRBV20-1; clone size: few; D gene: -; J gene: TRBJ2-7; CDR3 protein: CSASSLYEQYF; CDR3 DNA: TGCAGTGCTAGTAGCTTGTACGAGCAGTACTTC
V gene: TRBV18; clone size: many; D gene: -; J gene: TRBJ1-1; CDR3 protein: CASSLTQNTEAFF; CDR3 DNA: TGTGCCAGCTCCCTTACTCAGAACACTGAAGCTTTCTTT
V gene: TRBV7-3; clone size: -; D gene: -; J gene: TRBJ2-7; CDR3 protein: CASSRGQLSSYEQYF; CDR3 DNA: TGTGCCAGCAGCCGAGGACAGTTAAGCTCCTACGAGCAGTACTTC
V gene: TRBV20-1; clone size: few; D gene: -; J gene: TRBJ1-1; CDR3 protein: CSGPENTEAFF; CDR3 DNA: TGCAGTGGCCCGGAAAACACTGAAGCTTTCTTT
V gene: TRBV28; clone size: once; D gene: TRBD1; J gene: TRBJ2-3; CDR3 protein: CASRIQGKSRDTQYF; CDR3 DNA: TGTGCCAGCAGGATACAGGGGAAGAGTAGAGATACGCAGTATTTT
V gene: TRBV7-2; clone size: -; D gene: -; J gene: TRBJ1-2; CDR3 protein: CASSPPYRDQSGYTF; CDR3 DNA: TGTGCCAGCAGCCCCCCCTACAGGGATCAATCTGGCTACACCTTC
V gene: TRBV28; clone size: -; D gene: TRBD1; J gene: TRBJ1-2; CDR3 protein: CASKTGGDGYTF; CDR3 DNA: TGTGCCAGCAAGACAGGGGGCGACGGCTACACCTTC
V gene: TRBV5-4; clone size: few; D gene: -; J gene: TRBJ2-3; CDR3 protein: CASSLNGRTDTQYF; CDR3 DNA: TGTGCCAGCAGCTTGAACGGGAGAACAGATACGCAGTATTTT
V gene: TRBV7-9; clone size: -; D gene: TRBD1; J gene: TRBJ2-7; CDR3 protein: CASSPNRGVNEQYF; CDR3 DNA: TGTGCCAGCAGCCCAAACAGGGGGGTAAACGAGCAGTACTTC
V gene: TRBV28; clone size: -; D gene: -; J gene: TRBJ1-2; CDR3 protein: CASSFRGYGYTF; CDR3 DNA: TGTGCCAGCAGTTTTCGGGGCTATGGCTACACCTTC
V gene: TRBV18; clone size: -; D gene: TRBD2; J gene: TRBJ2-5; CDR3 protein: CASSPPGLAGETQYF; CDR3 DNA: TGTGCCAGCTCACCGCCGGGACTAGCGGGGGAGACCCAGTACTTC
V gene: TRBV4-2; clone size: few; D gene: -; J gene: TRBJ2-6; CDR3 protein: CASSQSFSGANVLTF; CDR3 DNA: TGTGCCAGCAGCCAAAGCTTCTCTGGGGCCAACGTCCTGACTTTC
V gene: TRBV6-1; clone size: few; D gene: -; J gene: TRBJ1-1; CDR3 protein: CASSRLRDKNTEAFF; CDR3 DNA: TGTGCCAGCAGCCGACTCCGGGACAAGAACACTGAAGCTTTCTTT
V gene: TRBV7-2; clone size: many; D gene: -; J gene: TRBJ1-5; CDR3 protein: CASSPDRNQPQHF; CDR3 DNA: TGTGCCAGCAGCCCGGACAGAAATCAGCCCCAGCATTTT
V gene: TRBV5-1; clone size: -; D gene: TRBD1; J gene: TRBJ1-2; CDR3 protein: CASSPGQGPYGYTF; CDR3 DNA: TGCGCCAGCAGCCCCGGACAGGGCCCTTATGGCTACACCTTC
V gene: TRBV18; clone size: few; D gene: -; J gene: TRBJ2-7; CDR3 protein: CASSPVLGGTSYEQYF; CDR3 DNA: TGTGCCAGCTCACCCGTACTGGGCGGGACGTCCTACGAGCAGTACTTC
V gene: TRBV28; clone size: -; D gene: -; J gene: TRBJ2-5; CDR3 protein: CASESKGQETQYF; CDR3 DNA: TGTGCCAGCGAGTCTAAAGGACAAGAGACCCAGTACTTC
V gene: TRBV4-1; clone size: many; D gene: -; J gene: TRBJ1-1; CDR3 protein: CASSQDQLMNTEAFF; CDR3 DNA: TGCGCCAGCAGCCAAGATCAGCTTATGAACACTGAAGCTTTCTTT
V gene: TRBV11-2; clone size: many; D gene: -; J gene: TRBJ2-1; CDR3 protein: CASSLVLGEVRPEQFF; CDR3 DNA: TGTGCCAGCAGCTTAGTATTGGGGGAGGTACGGCCCGAGCAGTTCTTC
V gene: TRBV5-1; clone size: few; D gene: TRBD1; J gene: TRBJ2-5; CDR3 protein: CASSFTGTGLRGETQYF; CDR3 DNA: TGCGCCAGCAGCTTTACCGGGACAGGACTACGGGGGGAGACCCAGTACTTC
V gene: TRBV7-9; clone size: few; D gene: -; J gene: TRBJ1-4; CDR3 protein: CASSLEAYEKLFF; CDR3 DNA: TGTGCCAGCAGCTTAGAGGCTTATGAAAAACTGTTTTTT
V gene: TRBV7-2; clone size: -; D gene: -; J gene: TRBJ2-2; CDR3 protein: CASSRDAVNTGELFF; CDR3 DNA: TGTGCCAGCAGTCGTGACGCAGTAAACACCGGGGAGCTGTTTTTT
V gene: TRBV11-3; clone size: many; D gene: -; J gene: TRBJ2-2; CDR3 protein: CASSPGTAGELFF; CDR3 DNA: TGTGCCAGCAGCCCCGGGACCGCCGGGGAGCTGTTTTTT
V gene: TRBV5-4; clone size: many; D gene: TRBD2; J gene: TRBJ2-3; CDR3 protein: CASSPGLAGDTQYF; CDR3 DNA: TGTGCCAGCAGCCCGGGACTAGCGGGAGATACGCAGTATTTT
V gene: TRBV19; clone size: few; D gene: -; J gene: TRBJ2-1; CDR3 protein: CASNSRSYNEQFF; CDR3 DNA: TGTGCCAGCAACTCCCGCTCCTACAATGAGCAGTTCTTC
V gene: TRBV27; clone size: -; D gene: -; J gene: TRBJ1-2; CDR3 protein: CASTFSGRGNYGYTF; CDR3 DNA: TGTGCCAGCACCTTCTCGGGCAGGGGCAACTATGGCTACACCTTC
V gene: TRBV11-1; clone size: -; D gene: -; J gene: TRBJ1-1; CDR3 protein: CASSFSLRGRGTEAFF; CDR3 DNA: TGTGCCAGCAGCTTTTCTCTCAGGGGTAGGGGCACTGAAGCTTTCTTT
V gene: TRBV27; clone size: few; D gene: TRBD1; J gene: TRBJ1-2; CDR3 protein: CASSFYREGALLYGYTF; CDR3 DNA: TGTGCCAGCAGTTTTTACCGGGAGGGGGCCCTTCTCTATGGCTACACCTTC
V gene: TRBV5-1; clone size: few; D gene: TRBD1; J gene: TRBJ2-6; CDR3 protein: CASSRDSLYPSGANVLTF; CDR3 DNA: TGCGCCAGCAGTAGGGACAGTCTCTACCCCTCTGGGGCCAACGTCCTGACTTTC
V gene: TRBV28; clone size: many; D gene: -; J gene: TRBJ1-2; CDR3 protein: CASSFGSGYTF; CDR3 DNA: TGTGCCAGCAGTTTCGGAAGTGGCTACACCTTC
V gene: TRBV6-1; clone size: few; D gene: TRBD2; J gene: TRBJ2-1; CDR3 protein: CASSEATGGTLYNEQFF; CDR3 DNA: TGTGCCAGCAGTGAAGCGACGGGAGGTACCCTCTACAATGAGCAGTTCTTC
V gene: TRBV5-1; clone size: -; D gene: -; J gene: TRBJ2-7; CDR3 protein: CASSLIPAYEQYF; CDR3 DNA: TGCGCCAGCAGCTTGATACCAGCCTACGAGCAGTACTTC
V gene: TRBV28; clone size: -; D gene: -; J gene: TRBJ2-7; CDR3 protein: CASSLYQGGGEQYF; CDR3 DNA: TGTGCCAGCAGTTTATATCAGGGAGGGGGCGAGCAGTACTTC
V gene: TRBV7-9; clone size: -; D gene: TRBD2; J gene: TRBJ2-1; CDR3 protein: CASSSIGRESAQFF; CDR3 DNA: TGTGCCAGCAGCTCTATTGGGCGGGAGTCCGCCCAGTTCTTC
V gene: TRBV14; clone size: many; D gene: -; J gene: TRBJ1-4; CDR3 protein: CASSRAHNEKLFF; CDR3 DNA: TGTGCCAGCAGCCGGGCCCATAATGAAAAACTGTTTTTT
V gene: TRBV5-1; clone size: few; D gene: -; J gene: TRBJ2-2; CDR3 protein: CASSLFGGNTGELFF; CDR3 DNA: TGCGCCAGCAGCTTGTTTGGCGGGAACACCGGGGAGCTGTTTTTT
V gene: TRBV6-5; clone size: many; D gene: -; J gene: TRBJ1-2; CDR3 protein: CASSPDSNYGYTF; CDR3 DNA: TGTGCCAGCAGCCCGGACAGTAACTATGGCTACACCTTC
V gene: TRBV16; clone size: few; D gene: -; J gene: TRBJ2-1; CDR3 protein: CASSQWPGSYNEQFF; CDR3 DNA: TGTGCCAGCAGCCAATGGCCCGGCTCCTACAATGAGCAGTTCTTC
V gene: TRBV6-5; clone size: many; D gene: -; J gene: TRBJ1-1; CDR3 protein: CASSFDRNTEAFF; CDR3 DNA: TGTGCCAGCAGTTTCGACAGAAACACTGAAGCTTTCTTT
V gene: TRBV29-1; clone size: -; D gene: TRBD2; J gene: TRBJ2-1; CDR3 protein: CSVATSGSWNEQFF; CDR3 DNA: TGCAGCGTTGCGACTAGCGGGAGTTGGAATGAGCAGTTCTTC